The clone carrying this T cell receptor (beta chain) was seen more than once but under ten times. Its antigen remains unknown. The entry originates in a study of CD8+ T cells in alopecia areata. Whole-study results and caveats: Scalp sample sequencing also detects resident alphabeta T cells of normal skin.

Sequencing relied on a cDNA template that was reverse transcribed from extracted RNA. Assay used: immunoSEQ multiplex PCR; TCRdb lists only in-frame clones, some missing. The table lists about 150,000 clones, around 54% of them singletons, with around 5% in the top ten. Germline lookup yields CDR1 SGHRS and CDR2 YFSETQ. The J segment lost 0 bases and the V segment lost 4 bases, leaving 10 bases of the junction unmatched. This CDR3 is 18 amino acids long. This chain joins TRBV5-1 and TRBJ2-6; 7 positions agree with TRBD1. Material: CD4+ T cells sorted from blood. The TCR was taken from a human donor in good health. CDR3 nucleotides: TGCGCCAGCAGCCCGGGACAGCTGCACTCCTCTGGGGCCAACGTCCTGACTTTC. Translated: CASSPGQLHSSGANVLTF.